The next 9 T cell receptor beta chains were all read from a single sample in a study of T-cell memory formation after mild COVID-19. A single record per CDR3 protein comes from TCRdb applying MiXCR to the 5' RACE reads. The sample holds approximately 270,000 distinct CDR3 sequences; 16% are singletons and the top ten take roughly 25%. Sequencing input: PBMCs or a T cell subset sorted from them (not recorded which). The receptor source for this set is a young man who had mild COVID-19 (a few samples of this study predate the infection). Cell type and time point are not known.

The genes are TRBV7-8 and TRBJ2-1; 10 bases map to TRBD1. Germline V gives CDR1 SGHVS, CDR2 FQNEAQ. The CDR3 totals 14 residues. J was trimmed by 15 bases and V by 0 bases; bases with no gene match: 8. The CDR3 DNA follows: TGTGCCAGCAGCTTAGCGTCTGGGACAGGGGAATTGTTCTTC. Translated: CASSLASGTGELFF.

This clonotype was detected a few times. The chain employs TRBV7-9 and TRBJ1-2; D is ambiguous. V dropped 3 bases and J dropped 8 bases, with 16 bases sitting between them. The CDR3 runs 14 residues. CDR1 SEHNR and CDR2 FQNEAQ come from the germline V gene (reference sequence). CDR3 region: CASSLAPESGGYTF. The CDR3 bases are TGTGCCAGCAGCTTGGCCCCAGAGTCTGGAGGCTACACCTTC.

This sequence joins TRBV7-6 and TRBJ1-5; no reliable D call. Per germline, CDR1 SGHVS and CDR2 FNYEAQ. CDR3 length: 15 residues. V gave up 0 bases and J gave up 0 bases, with 6 bases separating them. CDR3 amino acids: CASSLAGYSNQPQHF. As DNA, the CDR3 is TGTGCCAGCAGCTTAGCCGGATATAGCAATCAGCCCCAGCATTTT.

This chain connects TRBV10-3 to TRBJ2-5; D is tentatively TRBD1 or TRBD2 (5 bases each). The germline gives CDR1 ENHRY, CDR2 SYGVKD. Trimming left V 4 bases short and J 5 bases short, with 14 bases between. The length of the CDR3 is 14 residues. DNA of the CDR3: TGTGCCATCAGTGGCCCAGAGGGGTGGGAGACCCAGTACTTC. This gives the protein CAISGPEGWETQYF.

This clonotype was counted a few times. The V and J genes are TRBV6-5 and TRBJ2-7; D is perhaps TRBD1 or TRBD2 (5 bases each). CDR1 is MNHEY, CDR2 SVGAGI, per germline. Trimming shortened V by 6 bases and J by 0 bases, and 15 bases separated the two germline ends. This CDR3 region has 15 residues. This chain's CDR3 is CASRKGLASSYEQYV. DNA of the CDR3: TGTGCCAGCAGGAAGGGGCTAGCCTCCTCCTACGAGCAGTACGTC.

The chain employs TRBV12-3 or TRBV12-4 and TRBJ2-5; D ambiguous. The CDR3 extends over 13 amino acids. V was shortened by 6 bases and J by 0 bases, with 8 bases between the two germline ends. The CDR3 spells CASSQTHQETQYF. The CDR3 nucleotides read TGTGCCAGCAGCCAAACCCACCAAGAGACCCAGTACTTC.

The V call is TRBV12-3 or TRBV12-4, the J call TRBJ2-5; maybe TRBD1 (6 bases). V shed 6 bases and J shed 3 bases, with 14 bases lying between them. CDR3 length: 14 residues. In nucleotides, the CDR3 is TGTGCCAGCAGCGACACAGGGACGGAAGAGACCCAGTACTTC. This sequence encodes CASSDTGTEETQYF.

This clonotype has ten or more counts. At one of its ends the junction is not consistent with the germline gene, which may arise from a read error. The rearrangement joins TRBV7-7 to TRBJ2-2; TRBD2 might be the D (6 bases). The CDR3 extends over 16 amino acids. CDR1 and CDR2 (germline): SSHAT, FNYEAQ (reference sequence). For the CDR3, the DNA is TGTGCTAGCAGGGTCCACCCGGGGGCGAACACCGGGGAGCTGTTTTTT. Translated, it gives CASRVHPGANTGELFF.

This clonotype has more than one count but fewer than ten. The chain joins TRBV7-2 to TRBJ2-1; TRBD2 is a possible D gene (5 bases). The ends were cut back, 5 bases at V and 9 bases at J, with 14 bases in the middle. This CDR3 region has 13 residues. CDR1 is SGHTA and CDR2 is FQGNSA in the germline V gene. CDR3 region: CASSTSTRREQFF. CDR3 in DNA: TGTGCCAGCAGCACTTCTACTAGGCGTGAGCAGTTCTTC.